These 30 T cell receptor beta chains share one sample of origin, sequenced in a study of T-cell reconstitution after alpha-beta-depleted transplantation in children (dated by TCRdb to about 2016). The meaning of the sample's treatment or condition label: allogeneic hematopoietic cell transplantation with graft depleted of TCRalphabeta T cells and CD19 B cells. The library relied on PCR. Data came from an Illumina HiSeq 2500. Molecular barcoding was employed in the preparation of TCR libraries, with unique molecular identifiers being used to normalize TCRbeta repertoire quantification. Using fastp at Q25 and MiXCR, TCRdb reprocessed the public reads and kept productive beta chains. Entries that share a CDR3 protein sequence are merged under the most common genes and DNA. This sample lists roughly 400,000 distinct CDR3 sequences; over 40% were detected once. Clones ranked in the top ten supply 27% of the sample.

The material sequenced was PBMCs, taken before TCRalphabeta/CD19-depleted stem cell transplant. These receptors all come from a girl aged 2-15 years with aplastic anemia, due to receive a stem cell transplant.

The chain carries TRBV20-1 and TRBJ2-7; 12 bases fit TRBD1. CDR3 length equals 15 residues. Germline trimming cut 6 bases from V and 5 bases from J; bases unmatched to any gene: 11. From germline, CDR1 is DFQATT and CDR2 SNEGSKA (reference sequence). CDR3 sequence: CSASKRDRGLHEQYF. As DNA, the CDR3 is TGCAGTGCCAGCAAGCGGGACAGGGGGCTCCACGAGCAGTACTTC.

V and J are TRBV4-1 and TRBJ2-6; D not certain. The CDR3 runs 14 residues. V gave up 6 bases and J gave up 0 bases, with 6 bases separating them. Germline V gene sequence: CDR1 MGHRA, CDR2 YSYEKL. The CDR3 is CASRPGSGANVLTF. The DNA of the CDR3 is TGCGCCAGCAGGCCGGGCTCTGGGGCCAACGTCCTGACTTTC.

V and J are TRBV27 and TRBJ2-4; D is possibly TRBD2 (7 bases). The CDR3 consists of 20 residues. Trimming removed 2 bases from V and 0 bases from J, with 23 bases in between. CDR1 and CDR2 (germline): MNHEY, SMNVEV (reference sequence). DNA for the CDR3: TGTGCCAGCAGTTTAAGGGGGGGGGCGGGACAAAAGGAAGCCAAAAACATTCAGTACTTC. Translated, it gives CASSLRGGAGQKEAKNIQYF.

The chain combines TRBV7-2 with TRBJ2-1; D unclear. Per the germline V gene, CDR1 is SGHTA and CDR2 is FQGNSA. CDR3 length: 14 residues. With 4 bases removed from V and 5 bases from J, the gap between germline ends came to 12 bases. CDR3 nucleotide sequence: TGTGCCAGCAGCTCCAGCGTGAGACACAATGAGCAGTTCTTC. Residues: CASSSSVRHNEQFF.

The J gene is TRBJ1-1, the V gene TRBV6-2 or TRBV6-3, with D hard to call. Germline assignment: CDR1 MNHEY and CDR2 SVGEGT. The CDR3 sequence is 15 residues long. Trimming stripped 6 bases from V and 3 bases from J, with 17 bases between. The CDR3 loop reads CASSTGSLMDTEAFF. CDR3 nucleotide sequence: TGTGCCAGCAGCACCGGGTCTCTAATGGACACTGAAGCTTTCTTT.

The chain employs TRBV7-3 and TRBJ2-2; D gene unclear. Germline V gives CDR1 SGHTA, CDR2 FQGTGA. The CDR3 is made up of 13 amino acids. V dropped 5 bases and J dropped 7 bases, with 11 bases sitting between them. The CDR3 sequence: CASSPSVVGELFF. As DNA, the CDR3 is TGTGCCAGCAGCCCCTCGGTCGTCGGGGAGCTGTTTTTT.

This chain uses TRBV28 with TRBJ2-5; D tentatively reads TRBD1 or TRBD2 (6 bases each). V lost 5 bases and J 10 bases, leaving 11 bases between the germline ends. The CDR3 totals 11 residues. Germline CDR1 is MDHEN and CDR2 is SYDVKM. The DNA for the CDR3 is TGTGCCAGCAGTGAGGGGGAGGTCCAGTACTTC. Protein sequence: CASSEGEVQYF.

This chain links TRBV29-1 with TRBJ2-5; 7 positions agree with TRBD1. The CDR3 extends over 13 amino acids. The V gene end was trimmed by 4 bases and the J gene end by 4 bases; junction bases not matched to a gene: 6. Per the germline V gene, CDR1 is SQVTM and CDR2 is ANQGSEA. CDR3 loop: CSVGAGGRETQYF. The CDR3 coding sequence is TGCAGCGTTGGGGCAGGGGGAAGAGAGACCCAGTACTTC.

This clonotype was picked up a small number of times. The CDR3 spells CATSRDQVGGYTF. The CDR3 DNA is TGTGCCACCAGCAGAGACCAGGTCGGCGGCTACACCTTC. The chain is built from TRBV15 and TRBJ1-2; D gene uncertain. Germline V gene sequence: CDR1 LNHNV, CDR2 YYDKDF (reference sequence). Trimming took off 0 bases at V and 8 bases at J, with 10 bases between the two ends. The CDR3 totals 13 residues.

This clonotype was detected only a few times. The genes are TRBV7-8 and TRBJ2-2; a weak D match, TRBD1 (6 bases). This CDR3 has 15 amino acids. Looked up from germline, CDR1 is SGHVS and CDR2 is FQNEAQ. Between the trimmed V and J ends, which lost 6 bases and 8 bases, there was a span of 19 bases. The CDR3 spells CASSTPTGRGGELFF. As DNA, the CDR3 is TGTGCCAGCAGTACCCCGACAGGCCGGGGAGGGGAGCTGTTTTTT.

Notes on this clonotype: This may come from a read error, since a much larger clone is one base off. V is TRBV2 and J is TRBJ1-2; D gene ambiguous. CDR3 size: 13 residues. From germline, CDR1 is SNHLY and CDR2 FYNNEI. With 4 bases removed from V and 8 bases from J, the gap between germline ends came to 14 bases. CDR3 nucleotides: TGTGCCAGCAGTGTAGTGGCAGGTTACGGCTACACCTTC. Protein product: CASSVVAGYGYTF.

This chain links TRBV5-1 with TRBJ1-1; 8 bases are shared with TRBD1. Looked up from germline, CDR1 is SGHRS and CDR2 is YFSETQ. This CDR3 has 15 amino acids. J gave up 5 bases and V 3 bases, and 9 bases lay outside the gene matches. CDR3 DNA sequence: TGCGCCAGCAGCTACGAAGGACAGGGATGGACTGAAGCTTTCTTT. Its protein product is CASSYEGQGWTEAFF.

V is TRBV5-5 and J is TRBJ2-7; 7 positions match TRBD2. The CDR3 is made up of 14 amino acids. The J segment lost 7 bases and the V segment lost 0 bases, leaving 7 bases of the junction unmatched. The V gene's germline CDR1 is SGHKS and CDR2 YYEKEE (reference sequence). The CDR3 region is CASSLAGGLREQYF. CDR3 DNA: TGTGCCAGCAGCTTGGCGGGGGGTTTGAGGGAGCAGTACTTC.

This chain joins TRBV29-1 and TRBJ2-7; 7 bases match TRBD1. Germline loops: CDR1 SQVTM, CDR2 ANQGSEA. J lost 4 bases, V lost 1 base, and 10 bases had no gene match. The CDR3 consists of 15 residues. CDR3 sequence (DNA): TGCAGCGTTGAAGCGTTCCGGGACAGTAATTACGAGCAGTACTTC. Translated: CSVEAFRDSNYEQYF.

This clonotype has ten or more counts. The V gene is TRBV6-1, the J gene TRBJ2-1, with TRBD2 as a possible D gene (6 bases). Trimming shortened V by 6 bases and J by 2 bases, and 17 bases separated the two germline ends. The CDR3 is made up of 16 amino acids. Germline CDR1 is MNHNS and CDR2 is SASEGT. This chain's CDR3 is CASRGGVRAAYNEQFF. For the CDR3, the DNA is TGTGCCAGCAGGGGGGGAGTGAGAGCGGCCTACAATGAGCAGTTCTTC.

This clonotype was picked up many times. The chain uses TRBV6-1 and TRBJ2-2; tentatively, D is TRBD2 (5 bases). Looked up from germline, CDR1 is MNHNS and CDR2 is SASEGT. The CDR3 length is 13 residues. Between the trimmed V and J ends, which lost 8 bases and 4 bases, there was a span of 11 bases. The chain's CDR3 is CASGLAGTGELFF. In DNA, the CDR3 is TGTGCCAGCGGGCTAGCAGGCACCGGGGAGCTGTTTTTT.

This clonotype was observed a single time. The chain couples TRBV20-1 to TRBJ2-1; D is ambiguous. V was trimmed by 3 bases and J by 4 bases, leaving 13 bases between them. Germline CDR1 and CDR2: DFQATT and SNEGSKA (reference sequence). CDR3 size: 14 residues. CDR3 nucleotide sequence: TGCAGTGCTAGTAGCCGGACGACTTACAATGAGCAGTTCTTC. This gives the protein CSASSRTTYNEQFF.

This rearrangement joins TRBV20-1 to TRBJ2-1; D gene ambiguous. This CDR3 region has 14 residues. The V end was cut by 1 base, the J end by 1 base, with 8 bases between. The V gene's germline CDR1 is DFQATT and CDR2 SNEGSKA (reference sequence). The CDR3 DNA reads TGCAGTGCTAGAGGCGGTCCTTCCTACAATGAGCAGTTCTTC. Amino acid sequence: CSARGGPSYNEQFF.

The table lists this clonotype with a few counts. A much larger clone sits a single nucleotide away, making a read error possible. This rearrangement joins TRBV5-1 to TRBJ2-5; 10 nucleotides agree with TRBD1. CDR1 is SGHRS and CDR2 is YFSETQ in the germline V gene. The J segment lost 3 bases and the V segment lost 3 bases, leaving 2 bases of the junction unmatched. This CDR3 contains 14 residues. The CDR3 region is CASSSGTGEETQYF. DNA for the CDR3: TGCGCCAGCAGCTCCGGGACAGGGGAAGAGACCCAGTACTTC. Complete variable domain (other parts from reference TRBV5-1 and TRBJ2-5): KAGVTQTPRYLIKTRGQQVTLSCSPISGHRSVSWYQQTPGQGLQFLFEYFSETQRNKGNFPGRFSGRQFSNSRSEMNVSTLELGDSALYLCASSSGTGEETQYFGPGTRLLVL.

This rearrangement joins TRBV9 to TRBJ2-2, with D unresolved. The germline CDR1 and CDR2 sequences are SGDLS and YYNGEE. Trimming stripped 0 bases from V and 4 bases from J, with 10 bases between. The CDR3 is 15 amino acids. CDR3 amino acids: CASSVGFSGTGELFF. For the CDR3, the DNA is TGTGCCAGCAGCGTAGGCTTCAGTGGCACCGGGGAGCTGTTTTTT.

The J gene is TRBJ1-5, the V gene TRBV12-3 or TRBV12-4, with a tentative D call TRBD1 (6 bases). Trimming removed 4 bases at V and 0 bases at J, with 16 bases between. The CDR3 is 17 residues long. The CDR3 nucleotides are TGTGCCAGCAGTTCAGTCCGGGACACTTATAGCAATCAGCCCCAGCATTTT. It codes for CASSSVRDTYSNQPQHF.

This sequence joins TRBV28 and TRBJ1-6; TRBD1 is a possible D gene (5 bases). Germline V gene lookup returns CDR1 MDHEN and CDR2 SYDVKM. The CDR3 extends over 15 amino acids. The V end lost 6 bases, the J end lost 10 bases, and 19 bases lay between the germline ends. The CDR3 loop reads CASSIPRAGISPLHF. The CDR3 nucleotides are TGTGCCAGCAGCATCCCGAGGGCAGGGATCTCACCCCTCCACTTT. Based on the CDR3 plus reference TRBV28 and TRBJ1-6, the full variable domain is DVKVTQSSRYLVKRTGEKVFLECVQDMDHENMFWYRQDPGLGLRLIYFSYDVKMKEKGDIPEGYSVSREKKERFSLILESASTNQTSMYLCASSIPRAGISPLHFGNGTRLTVT.

This clonotype was observed a few times. J is TRBJ1-4 and V is TRBV5-1; maybe TRBD1 (5 bases). Between the trimmed V and J ends, which lost 1 base and 1 base, there was a span of 8 bases. The CDR3 totals 15 residues. Germline V gene data show CDR1 as SGHRS and CDR2 as YFSETQ. The CDR3 here is CASSLMGGTNEKLFF. DNA of the CDR3: TGCGCCAGCAGCTTGATGGGGGGAACTAATGAAAAACTGTTTTTT.

CDR3 sequence reads: CSRGLAKNIQYF. CDR3 DNA sequence: TGCAGCCGGGGTTTAGCCAAAAACATTCAGTACTTC. The chain couples TRBV29-1 to TRBJ2-4, with a tentative D call TRBD2 (5 bases). The CDR3 spans 12 residues. In germline, CDR1 is SQVTM, CDR2 ANQGSEA. V was shortened by 8 bases and J by 0 bases, with 8 bases between the two germline ends.

J is TRBJ2-7 and V is TRBV7-9; TRBD2 might be the D (6 bases). V was trimmed by 3 bases and J by 0 bases, leaving 15 bases between them. CDR1 and CDR2 (germline): SEHNR, FQNEAQ (reference sequence). The CDR3 covers 16 residues. The chain's CDR3 is CASSFHSGPSSYEQYF. CDR3 bases: TGTGCCAGCAGCTTCCATAGCGGTCCGTCCTCCTACGAGCAGTACTTC.

V usage is TRBV5-6 and J usage is TRBJ2-1; D is ambiguous. Per the germline V gene, CDR1 is SGHDT and CDR2 is YYEEEE. The length of the CDR3 is 12 residues. The germline V and J ends were trimmed by 1 base and 12 bases, with 11 bases remaining between them. The CDR3 DNA sequence: TGTGCCAGCAGCTTGCTCCCTCTAGGGCAGTTCTTC. Residues: CASSLLPLGQFF.

CDR3 coding DNA: TGCGCCAGCAGCTTGGGCGACCGGGACTACGAGCAGTACTTC. Amino acid sequence: CASSLGDRDYEQYF. This chain connects TRBV5-1 to TRBJ2-7; possibly TRBD2 for D (5 bases). Germline V gene sequence: CDR1 SGHRS, CDR2 YFSETQ. V lost 0 bases and J lost 3, with 10 bases in between. This CDR3 is built from 14 residues.

The chain joins TRBV28 to TRBJ1-2; D unclear. V dropped 7 bases and J dropped 8 bases, with 17 bases sitting between them. The CDR3 loop spans 13 amino acids. Germline V gives CDR1 MDHEN, CDR2 SYDVKM. CDR3 sequence: CASKKTALRGYTF. The CDR3 coding sequence is TGTGCCAGCAAAAAAACAGCCCTCCGGGGCTACACCTTC.

The table lists this clonotype with many counts. The chain carries TRBV5-1 and TRBJ2-7; perhaps TRBD2 as D (5 bases). In germline, CDR1 is SGHRS, CDR2 YFSETQ. Trimming pared 2 bases from V and 4 bases from J, leaving 10 bases between. CDR3 size: 13 residues. CDR3 in amino acids: CASSFSGGYEQYF. In nucleotides, the CDR3 is TGCGCCAGCAGCTTTAGTGGAGGATACGAGCAGTACTTC.

The rearrangement uses TRBV20-1 and TRBJ2-4, with no clear D. This CDR3 contains 14 residues. Germline lookup yields CDR1 DFQATT and CDR2 SNEGSKA (reference sequence). V was pared by 6 bases and J by 0 bases, with 12 bases between. CDR3 amino acids: CSAGRRIAKNIQYF. CDR3 nucleotides: TGCAGTGCCGGCCGCCGAATAGCCAAAAACATTCAGTACTTC.